This T cell receptor beta chain is drawn from a study of sequential checkpoint blockade in melanoma. About the study: About 88 pretreatment tumor DNA samples were TCRβ immunosequenced. About two dozen patients had matched tumor biopsies before treatment and at week 13 after nivolumab or ipilimumab alone.

About this clone itself: Antigen unknown.

As for treatment: randomized to nivolumab then ipilimumab (arm A) or the reverse (arm B). DNA-damaging chemotherapy had not been given to any patient beforehand. Overall study results and limits: In arm A, pretreatment tumor clonality was associated with response.

Sequenced by immunoSEQ multiplex PCR; TCRdb stores in-frame clones only, minus some. The data show approximately 6,900 clones, with 20% to 25% seen just once and about 12% held by the top ten. The CDR3 runs to 12 residues. V was pared by 4 bases and J by 6 bases, with 3 bases of the junction left unmatched. The V gene's germline CDR1 is SGDLS and CDR2 YYNGEE. The receptor comes from a human donor with melanoma. The sample was tumor tissue (inferred from file names), taken from a patient given nivolumab and ipilimumab in sequence. The V and J genes are TRBV9 and TRBJ1-1, with 7 bases lining up with TRBD1. CDR3 in DNA: TGTGCCAGCAGCCCTACAGGGGCTGAAGCTTTCTTT. It yields the protein CASSPTGAEAFF.